This T cell receptor beta chain was captured in a study of shared clonotypes between healthy human individuals. Study overall: CD4 naive cells filled three plates per donor, CD4 memory three, CD8 naive two and CD8 memory one. Study-level findings and limits: In the sorted subsets, rarefaction showed sequencing was incomplete despite large depth. Non-shared clonotypes showed lower generation probabilities than clonotypes common to all four donors.

Turning to this clone: Its antigen remains unidentified.

Under the authors' procedure: For the immunoSEQ data, sequences were junction-only without quality scores, so filtering differed. Here immunoSEQ multiplex PCR was the method, and the copy in TCRdb shows in-frame clones only, minus some. That table gives V, J and clone size, and the DNA gave D and trimming. The sample has hundreds of thousands of clones, approximately 79% seen once. Germline CDR1 LNHNV, CDR2 YYDKDF (reference sequence). There are 16 residues in the CDR3. J gave up 0 bases and V 4 bases, and 7 bases lay outside the gene matches. The clonotype originates from a woman younger than 45 in good health. This chain links TRBV15 with TRBJ2-3, with 7 nucleotides matching TRBD2. The sample comprised memory CD4+ T cells sorted from blood. This sample's subset: CD45RA-negative fraction. CDR3 amino acids: CATSKRLATSTDTQYF. In DNA, the CDR3 is TGTGCCACCAGCAAACGACTAGCAACTAGCACAGATACGCAGTATTTT.